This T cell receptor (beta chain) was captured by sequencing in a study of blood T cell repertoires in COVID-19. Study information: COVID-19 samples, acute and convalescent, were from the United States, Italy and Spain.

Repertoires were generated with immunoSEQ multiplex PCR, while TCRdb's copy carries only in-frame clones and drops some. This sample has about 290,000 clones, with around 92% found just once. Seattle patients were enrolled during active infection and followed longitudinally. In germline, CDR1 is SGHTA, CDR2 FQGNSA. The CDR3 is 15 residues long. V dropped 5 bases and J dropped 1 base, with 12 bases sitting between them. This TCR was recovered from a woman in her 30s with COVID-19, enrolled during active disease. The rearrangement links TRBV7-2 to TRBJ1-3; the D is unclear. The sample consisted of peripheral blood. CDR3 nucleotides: TGTGCCAGCAGCCTAATAAGCGGGTCTGGAAACACCATATATTTT. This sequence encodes CASSLISGSGNTIYF.